This T cell receptor (beta chain) originates from a study of technical replicates of blood from a few donors. The germline V gene has CDR1 LGHNA and CDR2 YNFKEQ. With V trimmed by 1 base and J by 10 bases, 2 bases remained unmatched. CDR3 size: 13 residues. Some clones are missing from TCRdb's copy, which holds only in-frame ones; the method was immunoSEQ multiplex PCR. The sample comprises approximately 69,000 clones, approximately 88% of which are singletons, and approximately 5% rests with the top ten. This rearrangement joins TRBV4-2 to TRBJ2-7, with 12 bases matching TRBD2. The material sequenced was PBMCs. The receptor was derived from a human donor in good health. Some clones in this sample may be carry-over from other donors' samples. In DNA form, the CDR3 reads TGTGCCAGCAGCCAAGCTAGCGGGAGGGAACAGTACTTC. Protein product: CASSQASGREQYF.